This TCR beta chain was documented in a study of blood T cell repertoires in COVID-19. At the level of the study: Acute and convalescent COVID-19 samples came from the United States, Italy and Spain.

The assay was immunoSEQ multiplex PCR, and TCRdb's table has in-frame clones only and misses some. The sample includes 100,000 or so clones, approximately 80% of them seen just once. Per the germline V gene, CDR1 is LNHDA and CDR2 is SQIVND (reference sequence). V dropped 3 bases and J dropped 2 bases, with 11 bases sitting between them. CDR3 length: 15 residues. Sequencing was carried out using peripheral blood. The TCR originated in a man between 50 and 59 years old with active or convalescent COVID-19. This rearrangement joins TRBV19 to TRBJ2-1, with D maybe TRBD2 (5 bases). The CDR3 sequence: CASSMVRVPYNEQFF. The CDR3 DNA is TGTGCCAGTAGTATGGTGCGGGTCCCCTACAATGAGCAGTTCTTC.